The T cell receptor beta chain under discussion was sequenced for a study of blood T cell repertoires in COVID-19 (dated by TCRdb to the early 2020s). Notes on the research overall: Collaborator samples came from the United States, Italy and Spain and covered acute and convalescent phases of COVID-19. The prospective study material was composed of cDNA or gDNA derived from T cells, B-cell-depleted T cells, or PBMCs. Subjects who had been exposed to COVID-19, were actively infected with it, or had recovered from it provided the deeply sampled blood TCRbeta repertoires that made up the dataset. A freely available public database, intended as a resource for researchers studying the immune response to SARS-CoV-2, is where the repertoires were released. The samples were drawn from the first 160 participants of the ongoing ImmuneRACE study and from 950 to 1,500 subjects provided by 6 global collaborators. A de-identified subject ID, COVID-19 status, age in years and sex were almost always included in the sample metadata. Where HLA class I and class II types were available, the types were taken from metadata supplied by the sample provider, not from assay-based typing.

In the germline V gene, CDR1 corresponds to MNHNS and CDR2 to SASEGT. The CDR3 spans 13 residues, from the cysteine through the phenylalanine. Just the 39-base CDR3 DNA is kept, in frame starting at base 1. At the junction V is shortened by 3 bases and J by 8 bases, with 13 bases in between. This clone was seen once. It lacks a known antigen. No base quality information exists; no much larger clone differs at one position. In Seattle, one collaborating source enrolled patients while the infection was active and tracked those patients longitudinally over the course of disease. Whole blood was collected in K2EDTA tubes by collaborating institutions according to the institutions' own protocols. For TCRbeta analysis, collaborator samples were shipped as frozen whole blood, as isolated PBMCs, or as DNA extracted from either sample type. Study-level results and caveats: The amount of clinical and demographic metadata varied by source and participant and was provided uncurated.

TCRbeta CDR3 regions were amplified from genomic DNA by means of the immunoSEQ Assay, a bias-controlled multiplex PCR. Turning to the authors' computational methods: The number of nucleated cells in each sample was estimated by amplification of reference gene primers within the assay. To quantify the absolute abundance of each unique TCRbeta CDR3 rearrangement, sequence reads were collapsed and filtered. For each sample, productive Simpson clonality was calculated as the square root of Simpson's diversity index across productive rearrangements. In TCRdb, the immuneACCESS table is reduced to in-frame sequences with V and J assigned. These tables do not hold every clone; where another copy was compared, an unresolved V gene accounts for under half, and the others remain unexplained. Clone size and the V and J calls come from that table; the DNA yielded D and trimming. This sample holds about 250,000 clones; roughly 84% were observed only once. The ten largest clonotypes hold about 1% of the sample.

The sample comprised peripheral blood. The receptor comes from a human donor with COVID-19, enrolled during active disease. The donor label of this sample is uncertain. The chain couples TRBV6-1 to TRBJ1-2; possibly the D gene is TRBD1, per 6 matching bases. The DNA reads as follows: TGTGCCAGCAGTGAGATAACAGGGTGGGGCTACACCTTC. Its amino acids are CASSEITGWGYTF.